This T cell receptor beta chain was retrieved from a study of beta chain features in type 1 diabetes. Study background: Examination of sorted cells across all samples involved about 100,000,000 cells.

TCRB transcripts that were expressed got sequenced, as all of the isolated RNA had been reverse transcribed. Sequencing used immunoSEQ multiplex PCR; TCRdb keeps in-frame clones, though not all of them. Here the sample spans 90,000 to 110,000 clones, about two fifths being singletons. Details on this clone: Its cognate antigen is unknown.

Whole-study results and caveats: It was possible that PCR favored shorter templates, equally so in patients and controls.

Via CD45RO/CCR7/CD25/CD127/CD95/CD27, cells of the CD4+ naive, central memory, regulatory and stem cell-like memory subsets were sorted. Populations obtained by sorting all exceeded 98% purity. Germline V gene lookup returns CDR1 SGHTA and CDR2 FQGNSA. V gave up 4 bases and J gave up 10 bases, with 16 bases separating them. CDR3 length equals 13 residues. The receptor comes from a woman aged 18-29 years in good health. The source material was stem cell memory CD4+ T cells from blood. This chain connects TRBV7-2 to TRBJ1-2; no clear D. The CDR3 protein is CASSSQPPLDYTF. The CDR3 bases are TGTGCCAGCAGCTCGCAACCCCCACTTGACTACACCTTC.